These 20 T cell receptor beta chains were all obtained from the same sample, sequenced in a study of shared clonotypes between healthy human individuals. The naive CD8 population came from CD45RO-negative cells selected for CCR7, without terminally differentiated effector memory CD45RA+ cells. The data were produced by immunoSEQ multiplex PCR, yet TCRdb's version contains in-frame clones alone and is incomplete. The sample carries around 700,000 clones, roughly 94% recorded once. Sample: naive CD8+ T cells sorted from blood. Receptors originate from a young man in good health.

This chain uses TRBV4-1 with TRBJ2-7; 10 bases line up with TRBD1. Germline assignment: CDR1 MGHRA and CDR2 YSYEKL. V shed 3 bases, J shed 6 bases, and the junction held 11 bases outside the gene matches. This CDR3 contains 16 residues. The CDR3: CASSHKPGQGTVEQYF. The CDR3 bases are TGCGCCAGCAGCCACAAACCGGGACAGGGGACAGTCGAGCAGTACTTC.

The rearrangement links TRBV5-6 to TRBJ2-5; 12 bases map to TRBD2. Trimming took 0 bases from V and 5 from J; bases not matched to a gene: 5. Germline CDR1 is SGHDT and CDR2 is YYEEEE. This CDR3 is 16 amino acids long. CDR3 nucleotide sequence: TGTGCCAGCAGCTTGGAGCTAGCGGGAGGGAGGGAGACCCAGTACTTC. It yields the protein CASSLELAGGRETQYF.

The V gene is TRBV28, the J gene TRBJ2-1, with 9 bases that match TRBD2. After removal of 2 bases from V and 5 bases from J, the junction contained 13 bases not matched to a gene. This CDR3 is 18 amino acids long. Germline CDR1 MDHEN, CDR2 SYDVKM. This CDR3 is CASSLRDSGSSLDNEQFF. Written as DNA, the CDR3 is TGTGCCAGCAGTTTAAGGGATAGCGGGAGTAGTCTGGACAATGAGCAGTTCTTC.

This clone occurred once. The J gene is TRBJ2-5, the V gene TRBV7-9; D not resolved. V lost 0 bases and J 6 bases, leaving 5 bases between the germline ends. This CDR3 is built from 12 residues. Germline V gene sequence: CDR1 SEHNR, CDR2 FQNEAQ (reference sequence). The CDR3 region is CASSLAGQTQYF. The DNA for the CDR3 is TGTGCCAGCAGCTTAGCCGGGCAGACCCAGTACTTC.

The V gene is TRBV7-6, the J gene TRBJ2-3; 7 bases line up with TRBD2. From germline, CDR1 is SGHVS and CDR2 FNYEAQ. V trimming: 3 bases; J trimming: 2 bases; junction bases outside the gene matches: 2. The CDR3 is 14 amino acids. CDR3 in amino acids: CASSFSGPTDTQYF. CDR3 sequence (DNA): TGTGCCAGCAGCTTTAGCGGGCCCACAGATACGCAGTATTTT.

CDR3 nucleotides: TGTGCCAGCAGTGGAAGCGGGTACCCGCAGTTCTTC. This translates into CASSGSGYPQFF. The V call is TRBV7-9, the J call TRBJ2-1; weak D call: TRBD2 (6 bases). The length of the CDR3 is 12 residues. The germline CDR1 and CDR2 sequences are SEHNR and FQNEAQ (reference sequence). Trimming took 6 bases from V and 12 from J, leaving 15 bases between them. Variable domain in full (rest from reference TRBV7-9 and TRBJ2-1): DTGVSQNPRHKITKRGQNVTFRCDPISEHNRLYWYRQTLGQGPEFLTYFQNEAQLEKSRLLSDRFSAERPKGSFSTLEIQRTEQGDSAMYLCASSGSGYPQFFGPGTRLTVL.

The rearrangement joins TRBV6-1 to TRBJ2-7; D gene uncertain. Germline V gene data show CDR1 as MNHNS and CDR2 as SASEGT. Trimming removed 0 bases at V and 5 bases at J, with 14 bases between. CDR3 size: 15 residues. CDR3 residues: CASSEAQLLLHEQYF. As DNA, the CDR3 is TGTGCCAGCAGTGAAGCCCAACTACTCCTCCACGAGCAGTACTTC.

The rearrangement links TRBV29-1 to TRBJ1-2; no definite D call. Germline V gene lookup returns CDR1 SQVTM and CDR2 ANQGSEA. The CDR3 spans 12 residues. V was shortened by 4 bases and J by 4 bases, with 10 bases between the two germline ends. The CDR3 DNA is TGCAGCGTTGTTCCAGAAGTCTATGGCTACACCTTC. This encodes CSVVPEVYGYTF.

CDR3 bases: TGTGCCACCAGCATTAGGGGGAATGAGCAGTTCTTC. Translating it yields CATSIRGNEQFF. This rearrangement joins TRBV15 to TRBJ2-1, with a tentative D call TRBD1 (6 bases). Trimming took off 4 bases at V and 7 bases at J, with 8 bases between the two ends. Per germline, CDR1 LNHNV and CDR2 YYDKDF (reference sequence). The CDR3 covers 12 residues.

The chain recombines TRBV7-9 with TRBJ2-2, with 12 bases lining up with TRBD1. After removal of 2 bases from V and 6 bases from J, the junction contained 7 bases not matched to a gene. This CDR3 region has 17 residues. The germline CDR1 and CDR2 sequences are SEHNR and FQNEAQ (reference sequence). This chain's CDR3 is CASSLSPGQGAAGELFF. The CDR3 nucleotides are TGTGCCAGCAGCTTATCTCCGGGACAGGGGGCGGCCGGGGAGCTGTTTTTT.

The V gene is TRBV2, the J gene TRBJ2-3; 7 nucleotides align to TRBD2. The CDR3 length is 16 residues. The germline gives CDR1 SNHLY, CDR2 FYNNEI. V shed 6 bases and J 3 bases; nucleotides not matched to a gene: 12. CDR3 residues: CASRDPWGEGTDTQYF. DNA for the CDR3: TGTGCCAGCAGGGATCCATGGGGGGAGGGGACAGATACGCAGTATTTT. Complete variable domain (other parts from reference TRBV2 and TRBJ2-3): EPEVTQTPSHQVTQMGQEVILRCVPISNHLYFYWYRQILGQKVEFLVSFYNNEISEKSEIFDDQFSVERPDGSNFTLKIRSTKLEDSAMYFCASRDPWGEGTDTQYFGPGTRLTVL.

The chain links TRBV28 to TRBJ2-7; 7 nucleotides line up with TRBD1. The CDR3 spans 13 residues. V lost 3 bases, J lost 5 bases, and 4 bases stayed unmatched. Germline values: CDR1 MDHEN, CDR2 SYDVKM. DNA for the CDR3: TGTGCCAGCAGTTTTACAGGGGACCACGAGCAGTACTTC. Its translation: CASSFTGDHEQYF.

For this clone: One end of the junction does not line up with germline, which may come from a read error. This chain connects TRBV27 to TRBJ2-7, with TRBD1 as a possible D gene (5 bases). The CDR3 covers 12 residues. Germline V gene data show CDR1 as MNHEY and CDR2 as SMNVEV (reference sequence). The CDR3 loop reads CASSPSGRAFSF. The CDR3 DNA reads TGTGCCAGCAGCCCTTCGGGCAGGGCGTTTTCGTTC.

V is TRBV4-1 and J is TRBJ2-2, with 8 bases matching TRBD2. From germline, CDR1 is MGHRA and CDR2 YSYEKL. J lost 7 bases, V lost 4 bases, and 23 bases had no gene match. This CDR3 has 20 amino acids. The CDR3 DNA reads TGCGCCAGCAGCCCTACTTTTCGGACTAGCCACATTTTTAGTGACGGGGAGCTGTTTTTT. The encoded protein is CASSPTFRTSHIFSDGELFF.

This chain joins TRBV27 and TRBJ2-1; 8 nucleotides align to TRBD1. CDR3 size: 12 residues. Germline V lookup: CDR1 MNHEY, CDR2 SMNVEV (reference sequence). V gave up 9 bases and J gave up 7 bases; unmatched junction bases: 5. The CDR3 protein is CASTDRGNEQFF. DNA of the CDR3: TGTGCCAGTACCGACAGGGGAAATGAGCAGTTCTTC.

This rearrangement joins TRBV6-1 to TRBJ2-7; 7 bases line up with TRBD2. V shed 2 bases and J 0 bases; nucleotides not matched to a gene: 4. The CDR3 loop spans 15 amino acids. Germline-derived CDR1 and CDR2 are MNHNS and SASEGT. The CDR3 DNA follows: TGTGCCAGCAGTGAACTAGCGGCAAGCTCCTACGAGCAGTACTTC. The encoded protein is CASSELAASSYEQYF.

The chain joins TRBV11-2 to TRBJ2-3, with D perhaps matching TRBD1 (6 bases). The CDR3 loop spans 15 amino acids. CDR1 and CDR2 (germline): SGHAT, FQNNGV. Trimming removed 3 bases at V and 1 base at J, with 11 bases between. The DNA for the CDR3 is TGTGCCAGCAGCTTGGAGTACAGGGGCACAGATACGCAGTATTTT. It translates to CASSLEYRGTDTQYF.

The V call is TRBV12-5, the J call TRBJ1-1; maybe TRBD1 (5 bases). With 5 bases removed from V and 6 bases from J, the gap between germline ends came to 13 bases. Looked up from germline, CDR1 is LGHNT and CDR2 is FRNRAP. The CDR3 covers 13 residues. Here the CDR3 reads CASGLGRGAEAFF. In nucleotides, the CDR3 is TGTGCTAGTGGTCTTGGCCGGGGCGCTGAAGCTTTCTTT.

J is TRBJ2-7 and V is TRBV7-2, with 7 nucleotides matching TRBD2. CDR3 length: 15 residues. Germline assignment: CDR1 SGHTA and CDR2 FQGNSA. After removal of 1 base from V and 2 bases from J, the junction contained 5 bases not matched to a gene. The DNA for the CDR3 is TGTGCCAGCAGCTTAGTACCGGGAGGCCCCTACGAGCAGTACTTC. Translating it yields CASSLVPGGPYEQYF.

CDR3 sequence (DNA): TGTGCCAGCAGCTTAGGAGGGAGTGACGGGGAGCAGTTCTTC. It encodes CASSLGGSDGEQFF. The chain joins TRBV11-2 to TRBJ2-1; a weak D match, TRBD2 (5 bases). This CDR3 has 14 residues. V lost 1 base and J lost 10, with 14 bases in between. CDR1 is SGHAT and CDR2 is FQNNGV in the germline V gene.